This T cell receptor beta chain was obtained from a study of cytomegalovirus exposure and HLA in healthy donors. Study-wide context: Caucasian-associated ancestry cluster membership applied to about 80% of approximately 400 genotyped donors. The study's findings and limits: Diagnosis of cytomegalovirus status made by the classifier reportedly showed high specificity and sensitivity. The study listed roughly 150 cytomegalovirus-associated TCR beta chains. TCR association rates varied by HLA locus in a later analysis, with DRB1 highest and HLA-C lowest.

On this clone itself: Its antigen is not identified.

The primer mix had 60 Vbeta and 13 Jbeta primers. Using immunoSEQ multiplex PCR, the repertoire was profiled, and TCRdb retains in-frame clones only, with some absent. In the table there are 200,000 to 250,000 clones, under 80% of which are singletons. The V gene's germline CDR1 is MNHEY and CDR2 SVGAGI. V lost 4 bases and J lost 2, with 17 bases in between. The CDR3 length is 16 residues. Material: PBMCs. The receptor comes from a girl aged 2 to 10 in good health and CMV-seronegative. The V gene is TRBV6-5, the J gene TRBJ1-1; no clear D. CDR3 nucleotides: TGTGCCAGCAGTTCAGGTTTGGGTGGAGGAAACACTGAAGCTTTCTTT. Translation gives CASSSGLGGGNTEAFF.